Following are 29 T cell receptor beta chains from one sample sequenced in a study of CXCR3-negative and CXCR3-positive naive CD8 T cells. TRB cDNA libraries were made by UMI-labeled 5' RACE. Using the 5' RACE reads, TCRdb records one entry per CDR3 protein without DNA. This listing includes some 50,000 distinct CDR3 sequences. Sample: naive CXCR3- CD8+ T cells from blood. As to subset: CD45RO-CCR7+CD27+CD95- naive CD8+ T cells lacking CXCR3 (TNR3-). These TCRs come from a human donor in good health. Some clones in this sample may be carry-over from other donors' samples.

V gene TRBV27 combines with J gene TRBJ2-2; the TRBD2 assignment by TCRdb is unverifiable without DNA. The CDR3 covers 17 residues. Germline CDR1 MNHEY, CDR2 SMNVEV (reference sequence). CDR3 region: CASSSQLAGVFPGELFF.

The V call is TRBV7-9, the J call TRBJ2-5; TCRdb's D call of TRBD1 is untestable without DNA. Germline V lookup: CDR1 SEHNR, CDR2 FQNEAQ (reference sequence). The CDR3 spans 15 residues. The CDR3 is CASSLVDSFPETQYF.

This chain links TRBV29-1 with TRBJ2-1; as DNA is missing, the TRBD1 call by TCRdb cannot be tested. Per germline, CDR1 SQVTM and CDR2 ANQGSEA. The CDR3 is 14 residues long. Here the CDR3 reads CSVPGQVSYNEQFF.

The rearrangement links TRBV20-1 to TRBJ1-2; TCRdb proposes TRBD1, but this gene call is untestable without DNA. This CDR3 spans 15 amino acids. In germline, CDR1 is DFQATT, CDR2 SNEGSKA (reference sequence). CDR3 amino acids: CSARWSGQDHYGYTF.

The chain carries TRBV6-6 and TRBJ2-5. Germline lookup yields CDR1 MNHNY and CDR2 SVGAGI (reference sequence). The CDR3 has 13 amino acids. The CDR3 is CASSYNAEATQYF.

The rearrangement joins TRBV29-1 to TRBJ2-1. There are 14 residues in the CDR3. Germline V gene data show CDR1 as SQVTM and CDR2 as ANQGSEA. CDR3: CSVEETGWEDEQFF.

Measured by frequency, this clonotype is medium-sized. Here the CDR3 reads CASSDGQGNEQYF. The chain carries TRBV6-2 or TRBV6-3 and TRBJ2-7; TCRdb's D call, TRBD1, is unchecked because there is no DNA. This CDR3 comprises 13 residues. The germline gives CDR1 MNHEY, CDR2 SVGEGT.

The gene calls are TRBV4-2 and TRBJ2-1. Germline V gene sequence: CDR1 LGHNA, CDR2 YNFKEQ. This CDR3 has 14 amino acids. This CDR3 is CASSQEASNNEQFF.

J is TRBJ2-5 and V is TRBV7-3; absent DNA, TCRdb's TRBD1 call cannot be checked. This CDR3 comprises 16 residues. Germline loops: CDR1 SGHTA, CDR2 FQGTGA. CDR3 amino acids: CASSIRQWAVQETQYF.

J is TRBJ2-2 and V is TRBV6-5; TCRdb's D gene call, TRBD2, goes unchecked for lack of DNA. The germline gives CDR1 MNHEY, CDR2 SVGAGI. The CDR3 runs 17 residues. The chain's CDR3 is CASSPGAGVGNTGELFF.

This sequence joins TRBV4-3 and TRBJ2-3; TCRdb selects TRBD1, and the lack of DNA leaves this call unchecked. CDR3 length: 15 residues. CDR1 and CDR2 (germline): LGHNA, YSLEER. CDR3 amino acids: CASSPGTDITDTQYF.

The chain employs TRBV7-2 and TRBJ2-1; TCRdb reports TRBD1, a call that lacks DNA to check it against. Germline V gives CDR1 SGHTA, CDR2 FQGNSA. The CDR3 spans 16 residues. The CDR3 loop is CASSLVGQGAYNEQFF.

This chain joins TRBV20-1 and TRBJ2-7; TCRdb's D call of TRBD1 is untestable without DNA. Germline V gene sequence: CDR1 DFQATT, CDR2 SNEGSKA (reference sequence). The CDR3 has 15 residues. The CDR3 loop reads CSARTLQGARNEQYF.

V gene TRBV14 combines with J gene TRBJ1-1; TCRdb lists TRBD1, though no DNA is available to test this call. The germline CDR1 and CDR2 sequences are SGHDN and FVKESK. The CDR3 runs 15 residues. This chain's CDR3 is CASSQPGQIPTEAFF.

The chain joins TRBV12-3 or TRBV12-4 to TRBJ2-2; TCRdb selects TRBD2, and the lack of DNA leaves this call unchecked. The CDR3 runs to 14 residues. This CDR3 is CASTTRSNTGELFF.

CDR3 in amino acids: CAIKREVNNEQFF. The J gene is TRBJ2-1, the V gene TRBV10-3; TCRdb lists TRBD2, though no DNA is available to test this call. CDR1 is ENHRY, CDR2 SYGVKD, per germline. The CDR3 has 13 amino acids.

V usage is TRBV28 and J usage is TRBJ2-7; TCRdb picks TRBD1, but there is no DNA to check that call. This CDR3 spans 17 amino acids. Germline CDR1 MDHEN, CDR2 SYDVKM. CDR3 loop: CASSFSPWEGGSYEQYF.

This chain links TRBV5-1 with TRBJ1-1. The CDR3 length is 14 residues. Germline V lookup: CDR1 SGHRS, CDR2 YFSETQ. CDR3 sequence reads: CASSSGQGVPEAFF.

The rearrangement links TRBV15 to TRBJ2-7; there is no DNA to check the TCRdb D call of TRBD2. The CDR3 consists of 14 residues. In germline, CDR1 is LNHNV, CDR2 YYDKDF (reference sequence). The CDR3 is CATSRDAGGGEQYF. Variable domain in full (rest from reference TRBV15 and TRBJ2-7): DAMVIQNPRYQVTQFGKPVTLSCSQTLNHNVMYWYQQKSSQAPKLLFHYYDKDFNNEADTPDNFQSRRPNTSFCFLDIRSPGLGDTAMYLCATSRDAGGGEQYFGPGTRLTVT.

The rearrangement uses TRBV6-5 and TRBJ1-1; no DNA is available, so the TRBD1 call from TCRdb remains unchecked. CDR1 MNHEY and CDR2 SVGAGI come from the germline V gene. This CDR3 region has 15 residues. This CDR3 is CASSYSQVTGFEAFF.

This sequence joins TRBV29-1 and TRBJ1-1; the D call of TRBD1 rests on TCRdb alone, since no DNA is present to check it. CDR3 length: 13 amino acids. Germline lookup yields CDR1 SQVTM and CDR2 ANQGSEA. The CDR3 loop is CSVLDRGLGEAFF.

The genes are TRBV4-1 and TRBJ2-1; without DNA, the TCRdb call of TRBD1 cannot be checked. This CDR3 is built from 16 residues. Per germline, CDR1 MGHRA and CDR2 YSYEKL. The CDR3 spells CASSHPGTRGLNEQFF.

The gene calls are TRBV9 and TRBJ1-2; as DNA is missing, the TRBD1 call by TCRdb cannot be tested. The CDR3 has 14 residues. CDR1 and CDR2 from the germline V gene are SGDLS and YYNGEE. The CDR3 region is CASSGDRENYGYTF.

The chain carries TRBV9 and TRBJ2-2; TCRdb's D call, TRBD1, is unchecked because there is no DNA. The CDR3 sequence is 17 residues long. CDR1 is SGDLS and CDR2 is YYNGEE in the germline V gene. The chain's CDR3 is CASSHKIGDANTGELFF.

The chain has TRBV6-4 and TRBJ2-1; absent DNA, TCRdb's TRBD2 call cannot be checked. This CDR3 is 15 amino acids long. Germline-derived CDR1 and CDR2 are MRHNA and SNTAGT. CDR3 sequence reads: CASSVGLAGGNEQFF.

The chain couples TRBV11-2 to TRBJ2-5; lacking DNA, the TRBD2 call made by TCRdb goes unchecked. CDR1 and CDR2 from the germline V gene are SGHAT and FQNNGV. The CDR3 has 14 amino acids. The CDR3: CASSSSGLASPQYF.

The chain has TRBV9 and TRBJ2-7; the TCRdb D gene call, TRBD2, has no DNA to confirm it. The CDR3 sequence is 12 residues long. Germline V gene data show CDR1 as SGDLS and CDR2 as YYNGEE. The CDR3 spells CASSVTGEDQYF.

The rearrangement joins TRBV18 to TRBJ2-5. The CDR3 loop spans 12 amino acids. CDR1 is KGHSH and CDR2 is LQKENI in the germline V gene. CDR3 residues: CASSPDLGAQYF.

CDR3: CASNPGVYSNQPQHF. The rearrangement links TRBV6-5 to TRBJ1-5; TCRdb reports TRBD1, a call that lacks DNA to check it against. Germline V gene sequence: CDR1 MNHEY, CDR2 SVGAGI. CDR3 length: 15 amino acids.